A selection of T cell receptor beta chains follows, all from one sample in a study of beta chain features in type 1 diabetes. TCRdb keeps only in-frame clones here, not all; method: immunoSEQ multiplex PCR. The repertoire includes a few hundred thousand clones, roughly 11% of them detected once, and 0.017% sits in the top ten. Sequencing used naive CD4+ T cells from blood. The receptors stem from a man aged 30 to 45 with type 1 diabetes. The CDR3 runs from the conserved cysteine through the conserved F or W. The D gene is left open where the match is weak. For some rows the clone size is stated as once, few or many, or as a class when expanded; others skip it.

cdr3_nt cdr3_aa j_call v_call clone_size d_call
TGTGCCTGGAGTAGGGGGACTAGCGGGGGGGTTTCCGATGAGCAGTTCTTC CAWSRGTSGGVSDEQFF TRBJ2-1 TRBV30 . TRBD2
TGTGCCAGCAGCCTCTGGGGAGGGGTGGGAGATACGCAGTATTTT CASSLWGGVGDTQYF TRBJ2-3 TRBV4-2 few TRBD2
TGTGCCTGGAGACGACTGTACACCGGGGAGCTGTTTTTT CAWRRLYTGELFF TRBJ2-2 TRBV30 few .
TGTGCCAGCAGCCAAGATCGCGGGGGGACAGATACGCAGTATTTT CASSQDRGGTDTQYF TRBJ2-3 TRBV4-2 few TRBD2
TGTGCCAGCAGCCGAGTTGCGGGGACAGATACGCAGTATTTT CASSRVAGTDTQYF TRBJ2-3 TRBV7-3 . .
TGTGCCAGCAGCCCAGGAGCGGGGGGCATCCAAGAGACCCAGTACTTC CASSPGAGGIQETQYF TRBJ2-5 TRBV7-3 few TRBD2
TGTGCCAGCAGCCCCAGGACAGGGCTCGACTATGAGCAGTTCTTC CASSPRTGLDYEQFF TRBJ2-1 TRBV9 few TRBD1
TGCACCAGCAGCCAAGGGACTAGCGGGCGGATATGGTCCGACGAGCAGTACTTC CTSSQGTSGRIWSDEQYF TRBJ2-7 TRBV1 . .
TGTGCCTGGAGTGCACCAGGGACAGCAAGTACCCACACCTTC CAWSAPGTASTHTF TRBJ1-2 TRBV30 . TRBD1
TGTGCCAGCAGTTACGGCCGAACCTCTGGAAACACCATATATTTT CASSYGRTSGNTIYF TRBJ1-3 TRBV6-5 few .
TGTGCCAGCAGTTTCCGGACAGCACCTAATACCCTTCGCGAGCAGTACTTC CASSFRTAPNTLREQYF TRBJ2-7 TRBV27 few .
TGTGCCAGCAGCCGATTCGATGAGGGCGCCACAGATACGCAGTATTTT CASSRFDEGATDTQYF TRBJ2-3 TRBV4-2 few .
TGCAGCGTTGAAGTTGGGGGCGGCTATGGCTACACCTTC CSVEVGGGYGYTF TRBJ1-2 TRBV29-1 few .
TGTGCCAGCAGTTTCGAGGGAGGGGAGACCCAGTACTTC CASSFEGGETQYF TRBJ2-5 TRBV27 . TRBD2
TGTGCCAGCAGCTTGGGGAGGGGAGATACGCAGTATTTT CASSLGRGDTQYF TRBJ2-3 TRBV5-6 . .
TGCGCCAGCAGCCAAGCGGGACAGGGATTCTCCCTGATCACGCAACACTATGGCTACACCTTC CASSQAGQGFSLITQHYGYTF TRBJ1-2 TRBV4-1 few TRBD1
TGTGCCAGCAGCCCACGTACACCGGGGGGATCGCTCGAGCAGTACTTC CASSPRTPGGSLEQYF TRBJ2-7 TRBV7-2 few TRBD2
TGCGCCAGCAGCCAAGATGACCCGGGTCATCATCAGCCCCAGCATTTT CASSQDDPGHHQPQHF TRBJ1-5 TRBV4-1 few .
TGTGCCAGCAGCTCAACGATTACCGGGACAGGGGGCGGCTATGGCTACACCTTC CASSSTITGTGGGYGYTF TRBJ1-2 TRBV9 . TRBD1
TGCAGTGCCCTCCTACAAGAGACCCAGTACTTC CSALLQETQYF TRBJ2-5 TRBV20-1 few .
TGCGCCAGCAGCCATCAGCGGTCGGGACAGGCCACCGGGGAGCTGTTTTTT CASSHQRSGQATGELFF TRBJ2-2 TRBV4-3 few TRBD1
TGTGCCAGTAGATCCGGGGTGACAGGGAGAAATAATCAGCCCCAGCATTTT CASRSGVTGRNNQPQHF TRBJ1-5 TRBV19 . TRBD1
TGTGCCAGCAGCGTAATGTCAGATACGCAGTATTTT CASSVMSDTQYF TRBJ2-3 TRBV7-6 . .
TGTGCCAGCAGCGTAGACTTGGGGACAGGGGTTAACTATGGCTACACCTTC CASSVDLGTGVNYGYTF TRBJ1-2 TRBV9 . TRBD1
TGTGCCAGCAGCTTGGCGGGGGGTCAGCCCCAGCATTTT CASSLAGGQPQHF TRBJ1-5 TRBV7-9 . .
TGCGCCAGTCCCTCGAAAGGGGACTACGAGCAGTACTTC CASPSKGDYEQYF TRBJ2-7 TRBV5-1 few .
TGTGCCAGCAGTTTATTGAGGGACAGGGTATATGGCTACACCTTC CASSLLRDRVYGYTF TRBJ1-2 TRBV27 . TRBD1
TGCGCCAGCAGCCCAACAGGGGGAGATCAGCCCCAGCATTTT CASSPTGGDQPQHF TRBJ1-5 TRBV5-1 . TRBD1
TGTGCCAGTAGTGTCCGGGCTAACTATGGCTACACCTTC CASSVRANYGYTF TRBJ1-2 TRBV19 few .
TGTGCCAGCAGTGACAGGGACATCCCAGAGCAGTACTTC CASSDRDIPEQYF TRBJ2-5 TRBV2 . .
TGTGCCAGTAGTATGGGCTATGGTGAGCAGTTCTTC CASSMGYGEQFF TRBJ2-1 TRBV19 few .
TGTGCCAGCAGATCAGGGGGCACAGATACGCAGTATTTT CASRSGGTDTQYF TRBJ2-3 TRBV7-8 few .
TGCGCCAGCAGCGATACAGGGGGAACTAATGAAAAACTGTTTTTT CASSDTGGTNEKLFF TRBJ1-4 TRBV4-1 few TRBD1
TGCGCCAGCAGCTTGGAGGGAGGAAGCACTGAAGCTTTCTTT CASSLEGGSTEAFF TRBJ1-1 TRBV5-1 . .
TGTGCCAGCAGCTCTTCTAGGCTCACTGAAGCTTTCTTT CASSSSRLTEAFF TRBJ1-1 TRBV11-2 few .
TGTGCCTGGAGCCCAGGACACTCCTACGAGCAGTACTTC CAWSPGHSYEQYF TRBJ2-7 TRBV30 few .
TGTGCCAGTAGTGGACCGACCGGGAGGGATCAGCCCCAGCATTTT CASSGPTGRDQPQHF TRBJ1-5 TRBV19 . .
TGCGCCAGCAGCTTGGCAGGACTGAACACCGGGGAGCTGTTTTTT CASSLAGLNTGELFF TRBJ2-2 TRBV5-1 few .
TGTGCTAGTGACCTTTGGGGCTCTCCAAAGGGGGAGCTGTTTTTT CASDLWGSPKGELFF TRBJ2-2 TRBV12-5 . .
TGTGCCAGCAGTTCAGTTCCGGGGAACTATGGCTACACCTTC CASSSVPGNYGYTF TRBJ1-2 TRBV6-1 few .
TGTGCCTGCGGGAGCAGGGCGATCCAGCCCCAGCATTTT CACGSRAIQPQHF TRBJ1-5 TRBV19 few .
TGTGCCAGCACCCAAAGTTGGGCGGGCGTCAACGAGCAGTACTTC CASTQSWAGVNEQYF TRBJ2-7 TRBV6-5 . .
TGTGCCAGCAGTGAAGCCAGGGGGGCATATGGCTACACCTTC CASSEARGAYGYTF TRBJ1-2 TRBV25-1 . TRBD1
TGTGCCAGCAGCCCCCGGACTAGCGGGGTGTCTAGCACAGATACGCAGTATTTT CASSPRTSGVSSTDTQYF TRBJ2-3 TRBV5-4 few TRBD2